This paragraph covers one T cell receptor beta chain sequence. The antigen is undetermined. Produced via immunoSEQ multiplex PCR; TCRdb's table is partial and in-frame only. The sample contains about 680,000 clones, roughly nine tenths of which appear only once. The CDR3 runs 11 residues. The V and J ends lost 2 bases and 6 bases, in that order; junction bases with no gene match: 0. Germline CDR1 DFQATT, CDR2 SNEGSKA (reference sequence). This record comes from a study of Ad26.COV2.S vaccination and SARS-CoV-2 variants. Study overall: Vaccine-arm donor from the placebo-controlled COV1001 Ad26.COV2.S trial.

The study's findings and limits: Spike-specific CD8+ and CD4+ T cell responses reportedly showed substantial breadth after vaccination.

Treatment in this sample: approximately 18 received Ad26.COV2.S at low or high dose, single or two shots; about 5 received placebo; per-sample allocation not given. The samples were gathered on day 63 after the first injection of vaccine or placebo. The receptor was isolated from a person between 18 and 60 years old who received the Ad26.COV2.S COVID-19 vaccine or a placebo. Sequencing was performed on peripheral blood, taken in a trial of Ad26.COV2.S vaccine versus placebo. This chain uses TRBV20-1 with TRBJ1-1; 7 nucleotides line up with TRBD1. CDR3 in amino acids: CSARQGAEAFF. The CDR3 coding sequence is TGCAGTGCTAGACAGGGGGCTGAAGCTTTCTTT.